These T cell receptor beta chains were read from a single sample in a study of blood T cell repertoires in COVID-19. Assay: immunoSEQ multiplex PCR; the TCRdb copy retains only in-frame clones and omits some. The data hold 190,000 or so clones, with just under 90% observed a single time. Sample: peripheral blood. The receptors originated from a woman younger than 30 who had recovered from COVID-19. Both conserved end residues are part of each CDR3.

TRBV7-2	TRBJ1-2	14	CASSVDRGHYGYTF
TRBV27	TRBJ1-1	16	CASTVIGDRGNTEAFF
TRBV12-3/TRBV12-4	TRBJ1-6	13	CASSLNYPSPLHF
TRBV6-6	TRBJ1-4	16	CASSQWGTVPGGKLFF
TRBV6-5	TRBJ1-6	15	CASSYSGTGISPLHF
TRBV18	TRBJ2-2	15	CASSPPSRNTGELFF
TRBV25-1	TRBJ2-7	13	CASSPTGVYEQYF
TRBV29-1	TRBJ1-2	15	CSVEDRAGGFYGYTF
TRBV7-2	TRBJ1-2	16	CASSLAPGSGGRGYTF
TRBV27	TRBJ2-7	12	CASSSNYYEQYF
TRBV5-1	TRBJ2-1	16	CASTLTSPLTYNEQFF
TRBV4-3	TRBJ1-2	15	CASSSGQKRDYGYTF
TRBV27	TRBJ1-2	15	CASSAQGAEDYGYTF
TRBV5-1	TRBJ2-5	11	CASHSQETQYF
TRBV15	TRBJ1-2	15	CATSNFNGGNYGYTF
TRBV2	TRBJ1-4	15	CASSDRDRGPEKLFF
TRBV9	TRBJ2-1	14	CASSVGGSGDEQFF
TRBV12-5	TRBJ1-1	13	CASGQSRNTEAFF
TRBV19	TRBJ2-4	13	CASSRTRQNIQYF
TRBV4-2	TRBJ1-6	15	CASSQEWAGNSPLHF
TRBV27	TRBJ1-5	12	CASSFGNQPQHF
TRBV9	TRBJ2-1	15	CASSRTSGSGNEQFF
TRBV2	TRBJ2-5	15	CASSEAGLPQETQYF
TRBV4-3	TRBJ1-1	15	CASSQTGQGVTEAFF
TRBV18	TRBJ1-1	13	CASSPQKNTEAFF
TRBV4-1	TRBJ2-1	18	CASSQTWGEGGVRNEQFF
TRBV27	TRBJ1-2	16	CASSLIAGQGARGYTF
TRBV7-2	TRBJ2-2	16	CASSFIGGDYTGELFF
TRBV7-2	TRBJ1-5	14	CASSLAHTGQPQHF
TRBV9	TRBJ2-2	16	CASRGSYGRETGELFF
TRBV28	TRBJ1-2	18	CASSLWGLPGQGNYGYTF
TRBV10-3	TRBJ1-5	15	CAISRDRGLGQPQHF
TRBV19	TRBJ1-5	13	CATSGQNNQPQHF
TRBV9	TRBJ2-2	15	CASSVETTYTGELFF
TRBV9	TRBJ2-7	13	CASSVGSRDEQYF
TRBV7-2	TRBJ1-2	16	CASSWSQGGRHYGYTF
TRBV5-1	TRBJ1-2	16	CASSLNGGQTGDGYTF